This TCR beta chain originates from a study of PD-1 blockade in classical Hodgkin lymphoma. Overall study findings and caveats: Lower baseline TCR diversity marked trial partial responders and progressors.

CDR1 SQVTM and CDR2 ANQGSEA come from the germline V gene. The CDR3 has 13 residues. Trimming removed 3 bases from V and 5 bases from J, with 13 bases in between. Comments on this clone: Its antigen remains unknown.

Sequencing was performed with immunoSEQ multiplex PCR; in TCRdb, only in-frame clones are kept and a portion is missing. This table has more than 90,000 clones, more than 80% appearing once. After autologous stem cell transplantation all patients relapsed, and prior brentuximab vedotin exposure differed between cohorts. Patients' outcomes at their best amounted to complete response, partial response or progressive disease. This rearrangement joins TRBV29-1 to TRBJ2-5; D not resolved. Specimen: peripheral blood mononuclear cells (PBMCs), collected before the second cycle of nivolumab. This TCR was sampled from a human donor with classical Hodgkin lymphoma. This CDR3 reads CSVEVVVGETQYF. Here the CDR3 DNA reads TGCAGCGTTGAGGTAGTAGTAGGGGAGACCCAGTACTTC.